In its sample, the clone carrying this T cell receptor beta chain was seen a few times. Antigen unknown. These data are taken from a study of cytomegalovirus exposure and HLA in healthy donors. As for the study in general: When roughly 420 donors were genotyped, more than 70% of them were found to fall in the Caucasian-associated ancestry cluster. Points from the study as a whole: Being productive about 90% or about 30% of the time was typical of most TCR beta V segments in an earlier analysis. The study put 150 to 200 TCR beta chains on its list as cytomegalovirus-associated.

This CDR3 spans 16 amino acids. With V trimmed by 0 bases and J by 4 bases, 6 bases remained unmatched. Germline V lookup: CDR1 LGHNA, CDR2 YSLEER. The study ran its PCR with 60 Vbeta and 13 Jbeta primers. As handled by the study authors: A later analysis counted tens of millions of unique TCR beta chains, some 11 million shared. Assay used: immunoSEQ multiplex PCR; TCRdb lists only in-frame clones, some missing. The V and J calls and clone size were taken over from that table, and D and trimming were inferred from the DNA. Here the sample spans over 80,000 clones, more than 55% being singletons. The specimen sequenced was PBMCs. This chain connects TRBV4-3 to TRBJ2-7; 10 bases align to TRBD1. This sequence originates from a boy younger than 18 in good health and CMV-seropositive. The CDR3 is CASSQDWTGGAYEQYF. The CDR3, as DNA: TGCGCCAGCAGCCAAGATTGGACAGGGGGTGCGTACGAGCAGTACTTC.